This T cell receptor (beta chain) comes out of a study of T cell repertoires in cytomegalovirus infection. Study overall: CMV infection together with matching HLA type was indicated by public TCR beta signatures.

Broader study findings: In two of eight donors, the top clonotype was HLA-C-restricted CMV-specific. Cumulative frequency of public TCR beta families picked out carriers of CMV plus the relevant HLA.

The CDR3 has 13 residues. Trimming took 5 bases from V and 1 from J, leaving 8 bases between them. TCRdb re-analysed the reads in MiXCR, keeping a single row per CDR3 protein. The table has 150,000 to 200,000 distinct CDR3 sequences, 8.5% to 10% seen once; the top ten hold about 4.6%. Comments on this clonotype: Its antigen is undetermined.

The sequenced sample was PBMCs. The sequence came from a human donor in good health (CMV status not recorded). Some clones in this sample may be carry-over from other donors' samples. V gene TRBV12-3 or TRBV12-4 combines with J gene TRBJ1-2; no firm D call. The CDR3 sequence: CASSLTNNYGYTF. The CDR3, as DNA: TGTGCCAGCAGTCTCACCAATAACTATGGCTACACCTTC.